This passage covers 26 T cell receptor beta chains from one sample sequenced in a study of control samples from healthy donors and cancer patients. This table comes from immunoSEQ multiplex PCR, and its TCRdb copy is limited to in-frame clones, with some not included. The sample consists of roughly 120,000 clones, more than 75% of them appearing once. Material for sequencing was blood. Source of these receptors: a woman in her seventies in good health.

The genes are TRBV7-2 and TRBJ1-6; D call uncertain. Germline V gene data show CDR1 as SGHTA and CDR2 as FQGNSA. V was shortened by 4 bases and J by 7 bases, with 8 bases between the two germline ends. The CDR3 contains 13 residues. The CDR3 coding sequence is TGTGCCAGCAGCTCCCAACGGAATTCACCCCTCCACTTT. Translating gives CASSSQRNSPLHF.

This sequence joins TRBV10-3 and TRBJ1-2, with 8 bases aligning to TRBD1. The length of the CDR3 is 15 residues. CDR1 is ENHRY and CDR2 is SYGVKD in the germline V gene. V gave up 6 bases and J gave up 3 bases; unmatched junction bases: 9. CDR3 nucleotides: TGTGCCATCAGCCCCGACAGGGGCCATGACTATGGCTACACCTTC. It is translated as CAISPDRGHDYGYTF.

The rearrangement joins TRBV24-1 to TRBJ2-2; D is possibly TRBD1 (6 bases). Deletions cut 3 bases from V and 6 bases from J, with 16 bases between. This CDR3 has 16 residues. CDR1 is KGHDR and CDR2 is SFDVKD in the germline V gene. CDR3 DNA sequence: TGTGCCACCAGTGATCCCCATACAGGGTTTCCCGGGGAGCTGTTTTTT. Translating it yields CATSDPHTGFPGELFF.

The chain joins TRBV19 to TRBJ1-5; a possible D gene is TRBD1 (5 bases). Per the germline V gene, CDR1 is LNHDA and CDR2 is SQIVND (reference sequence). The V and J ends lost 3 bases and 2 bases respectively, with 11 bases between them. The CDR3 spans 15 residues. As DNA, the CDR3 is TGTGCCAGTAGTATCATGGGGACGGGCAATCAGCCCCAGCATTTT. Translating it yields CASSIMGTGNQPQHF.

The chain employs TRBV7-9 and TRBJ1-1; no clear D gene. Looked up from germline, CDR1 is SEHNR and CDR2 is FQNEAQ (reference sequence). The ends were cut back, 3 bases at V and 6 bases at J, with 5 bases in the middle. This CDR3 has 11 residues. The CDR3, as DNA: TGTGCCAGCAGCTTCCCGGCTGAAGCTTTCTTT. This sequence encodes CASSFPAEAFF.

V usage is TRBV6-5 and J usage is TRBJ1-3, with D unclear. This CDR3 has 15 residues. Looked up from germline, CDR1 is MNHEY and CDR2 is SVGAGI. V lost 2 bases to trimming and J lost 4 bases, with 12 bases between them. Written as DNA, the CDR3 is TGTGCCAGCAGTTACGATGGGCGTCTCGGAAACACCATATATTTT. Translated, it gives CASSYDGRLGNTIYF.

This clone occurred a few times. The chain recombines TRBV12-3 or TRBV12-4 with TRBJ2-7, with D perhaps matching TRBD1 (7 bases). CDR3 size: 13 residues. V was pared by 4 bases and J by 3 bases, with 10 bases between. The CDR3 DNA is TGTGCCAGCAGTTGGCAGGGGGGCTACGAGCAGTACTTC. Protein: CASSWQGGYEQYF.

Here the CDR3 reads CASSLQGGAYEQYF. CDR3 coding DNA: TGCGCCAGCAGCTTACAGGGTGGCGCCTACGAGCAGTACTTC. The chain joins TRBV5-1 to TRBJ2-7, with D perhaps matching TRBD1 (6 bases). Between the trimmed V and J ends, which lost 2 bases and 2 bases, there was a span of 11 bases. The germline CDR1 and CDR2 sequences are SGHRS and YFSETQ. The CDR3 covers 14 residues.

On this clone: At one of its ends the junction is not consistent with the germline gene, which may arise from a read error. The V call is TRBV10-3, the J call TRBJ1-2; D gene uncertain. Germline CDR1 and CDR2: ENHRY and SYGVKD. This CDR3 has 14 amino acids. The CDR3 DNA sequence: TGTGCCATCAGGGAGTGGGGATCTAACTATGGCTACACCTTC. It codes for CAIREWGSNYGYTF.

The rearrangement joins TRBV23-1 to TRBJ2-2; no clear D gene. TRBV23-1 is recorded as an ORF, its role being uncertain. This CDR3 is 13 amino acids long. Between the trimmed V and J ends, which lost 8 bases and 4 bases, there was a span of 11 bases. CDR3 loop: CASGALGTGELFF. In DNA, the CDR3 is TGCGCCAGCGGAGCCTTGGGCACCGGGGAGCTGTTTTTT.

The CDR3 region is CASRSGGQLYTF. Written as DNA, the CDR3 is TGTGCCAGCAGGAGCGGGGGACAGCTTTACACCTTC. The chain uses TRBV6-5 and TRBJ1-2, with 7 bases matching TRBD1. The CDR3 has 12 amino acids. The ends lost 6 bases at V and 11 bases at J; junction bases unmatched: 9. Germline V CDR1 and CDR2: MNHEY, SVGAGI.

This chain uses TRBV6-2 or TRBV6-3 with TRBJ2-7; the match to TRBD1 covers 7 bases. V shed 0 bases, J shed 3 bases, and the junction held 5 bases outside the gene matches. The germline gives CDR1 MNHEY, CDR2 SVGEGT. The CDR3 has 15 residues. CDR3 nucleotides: TGTGCCAGCAGTTACTCCCGACAGGGACGCTACGAGCAGTACTTC. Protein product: CASSYSRQGRYEQYF.

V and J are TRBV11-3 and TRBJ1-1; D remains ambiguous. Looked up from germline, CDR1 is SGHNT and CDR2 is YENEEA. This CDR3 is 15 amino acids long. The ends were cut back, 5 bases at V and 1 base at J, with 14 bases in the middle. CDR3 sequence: CASSPPRSPNTEAFF. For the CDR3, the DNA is TGTGCCAGCAGCCCACCTCGGAGCCCGAACACTGAAGCTTTCTTT.

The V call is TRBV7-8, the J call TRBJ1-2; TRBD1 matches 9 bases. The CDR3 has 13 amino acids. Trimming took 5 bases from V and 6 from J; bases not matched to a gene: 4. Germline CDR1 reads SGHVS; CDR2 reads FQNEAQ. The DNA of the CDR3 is TGTGCCAGCAGCCCCGGGACAGGGAATGGCTACACCTTC. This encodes CASSPGTGNGYTF.

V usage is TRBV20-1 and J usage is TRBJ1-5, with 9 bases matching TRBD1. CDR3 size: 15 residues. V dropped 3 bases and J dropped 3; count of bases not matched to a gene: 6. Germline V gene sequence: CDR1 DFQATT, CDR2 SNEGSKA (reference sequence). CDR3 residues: CSASPGTGFNQPQHF. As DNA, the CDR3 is TGCAGTGCTAGTCCCGGGACAGGGTTCAATCAGCCCCAGCATTTT.

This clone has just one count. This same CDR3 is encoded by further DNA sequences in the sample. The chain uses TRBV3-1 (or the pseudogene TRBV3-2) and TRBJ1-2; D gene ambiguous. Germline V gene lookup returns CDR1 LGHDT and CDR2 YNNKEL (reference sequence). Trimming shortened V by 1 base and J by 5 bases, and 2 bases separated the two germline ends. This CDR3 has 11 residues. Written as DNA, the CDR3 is TGTGCCAGCAGCCAAGGGTATGGCTACACCTTC. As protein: CASSQGYGYTF.

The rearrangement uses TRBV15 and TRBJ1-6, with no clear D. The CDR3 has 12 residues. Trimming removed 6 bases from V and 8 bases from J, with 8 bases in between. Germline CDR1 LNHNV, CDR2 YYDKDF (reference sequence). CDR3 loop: CATRRDHSPLHF. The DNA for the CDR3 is TGTGCCACCAGGAGGGATCATTCACCCCTCCACTTT.

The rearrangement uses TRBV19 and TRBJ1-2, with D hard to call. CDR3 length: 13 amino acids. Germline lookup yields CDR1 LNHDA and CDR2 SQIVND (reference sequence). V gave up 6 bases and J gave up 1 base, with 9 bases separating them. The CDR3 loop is CASRKGLNYGYTF. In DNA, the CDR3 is TGTGCCAGTAGGAAGGGCCTTAACTATGGCTACACCTTC.

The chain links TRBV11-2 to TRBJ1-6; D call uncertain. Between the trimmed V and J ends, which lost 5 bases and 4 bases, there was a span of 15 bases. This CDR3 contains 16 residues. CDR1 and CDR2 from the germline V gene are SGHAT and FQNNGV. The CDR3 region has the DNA TGTGCCAGCAGCCCCTTAACAGATCCATATAATTCACCCCTCCACTTT. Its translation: CASSPLTDPYNSPLHF.

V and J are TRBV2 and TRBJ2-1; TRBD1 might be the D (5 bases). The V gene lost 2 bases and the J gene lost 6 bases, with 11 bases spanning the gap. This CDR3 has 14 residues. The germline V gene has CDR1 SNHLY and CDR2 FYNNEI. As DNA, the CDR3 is TGTGCCAGCAGTGAATCGACAGACGGCAATGAGCAGTTCTTC. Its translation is CASSESTDGNEQFF.

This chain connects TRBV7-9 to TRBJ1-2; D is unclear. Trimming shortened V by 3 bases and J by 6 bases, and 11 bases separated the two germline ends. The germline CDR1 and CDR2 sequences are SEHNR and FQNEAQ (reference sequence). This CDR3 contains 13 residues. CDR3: CASSFYQGNGYTF. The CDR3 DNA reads TGTGCCAGCAGCTTTTATCAAGGAAATGGCTACACCTTC.

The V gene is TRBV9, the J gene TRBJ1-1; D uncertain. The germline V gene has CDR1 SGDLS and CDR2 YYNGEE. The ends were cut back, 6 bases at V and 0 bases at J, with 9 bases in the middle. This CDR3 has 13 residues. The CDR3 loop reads CASTRAMNTEAFF. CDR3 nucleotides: TGTGCCAGCACGCGAGCCATGAACACTGAAGCTTTCTTT.

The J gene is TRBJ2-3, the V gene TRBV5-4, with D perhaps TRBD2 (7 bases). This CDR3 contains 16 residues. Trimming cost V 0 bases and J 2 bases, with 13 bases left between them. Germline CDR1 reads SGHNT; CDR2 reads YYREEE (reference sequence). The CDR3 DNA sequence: TGTGCCAGCAGCTTGGGGCGGGGGCGATACACAGATACGCAGTATTTT. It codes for CASSLGRGRYTDTQYF.

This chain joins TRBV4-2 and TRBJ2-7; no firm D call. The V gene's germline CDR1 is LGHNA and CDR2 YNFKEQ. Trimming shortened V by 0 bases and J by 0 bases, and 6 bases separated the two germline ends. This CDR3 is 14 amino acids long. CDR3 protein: CASSQDKFSYEQYF. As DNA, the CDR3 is TGTGCCAGCAGCCAAGATAAGTTCTCCTACGAGCAGTACTTC.

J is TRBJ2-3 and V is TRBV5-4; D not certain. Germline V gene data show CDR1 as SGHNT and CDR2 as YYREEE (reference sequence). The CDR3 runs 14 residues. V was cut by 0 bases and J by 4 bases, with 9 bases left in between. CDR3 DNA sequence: TGTGCCAGCAGCTTGGGGAAGGGTGCAGATACGCAGTATTTT. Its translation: CASSLGKGADTQYF.

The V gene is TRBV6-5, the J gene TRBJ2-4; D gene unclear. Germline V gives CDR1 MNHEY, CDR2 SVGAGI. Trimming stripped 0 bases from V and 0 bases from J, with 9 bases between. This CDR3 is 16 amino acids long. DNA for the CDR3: TGTGCCAGCAGTTACTCTTCCGCTCTAGCCAAAAACATTCAGTACTTC. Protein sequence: CASSYSSALAKNIQYF.